This TCR beta chain was observed in a study of T-cell reconstitution after alpha-beta-depleted transplantation in children. Study outcomes and limitations: Where alpha-beta T cells came from about two months after transplant was reportedly several hundred expanded graft clones. A year post-transplant, T-cell counts and diversity derived mostly from newly produced T cells. The study traced high day-60 TCRbeta diversity in some patients to surviving recipient T cells and thymic progenitors.

Researchers prepared the TCRbeta library using unique molecular identifiers, the study reports. TCRdb fed the PCR reads into MiXCR, producing one record per CDR3 protein. The sample lists some 600,000 distinct CDR3 sequences, 13% occurring once. In its sample, this clonotype was seen a few times. Its target is unknown. V lost 2 bases to trimming and J lost 7 bases, with 12 bases between them. CDR1 and CDR2 (germline): MNHEY, SMNVEV (reference sequence). The CDR3 loop spans 14 amino acids. The sample consisted of PBMCs, mostly from graft donor cells, taken 360 days after TCRalphabeta/CD19-depleted stem cell transplant. The clonotype comes from a male patient between 10 and 17 years old who had a stem cell transplant for acute myeloid leukemia, so the T cells may come from the graft donor. The rearrangement joins TRBV27 to TRBJ2-1, with unresolved D. The DNA for the CDR3 is TGTGCCAGCAGTTTAAGGTTGCGGAAAAATGAGCAGTTCTTC. Translating gives CASSLRLRKNEQFF.